A single sample gave rise to the 4 T cell receptor beta chains below, sequenced in a study of low-dose radiotherapy and immunotherapy resistance in tumors. With TRAV- and TRBV-specific primers, first-strand cDNA was made, covering the alpha and beta chains. Both a constant-region primer and a V-primer adapter served to amplify TCRs across roughly 20 PCR cycles. TCRdb re-called the reads through MiXCR, storing one row per CDR3 protein. The sample consists of 39,000 or so distinct CDR3 sequences, less than 25% of them appearing once. Time point reported: after trial treatment. As for treatment: LDRT plus nivolumab, ipilimumab, low-dose cyclophosphamide and aspirin (RACIN trial). The sequenced sample was PBMCs, obtained after low-dose radiotherapy plus immunotherapy. The receptors were gathered from a female donor with ovarian cancer.

Worth noting for this clonotype: Since a far larger clone is one base different, this is likely a read error. The V call is TRBV13, the J call TRBJ2-4; the D gene could be TRBD1 or TRBD2 (5 bases each). Trimming took off 6 bases at V and 13 bases at J, with 13 bases between the two ends. This CDR3 contains 11 residues. The germline gives CDR1 PRHDT, CDR2 FYEKMQ (reference sequence). CDR3 sequence reads: CASSWGNEQYF. For the CDR3, the DNA is TGTGCCAGCAGTTGGGGGAATGAGCAGTACTTC.

This clonotype was counted at least ten times. V gene TRBV2 combines with J gene TRBJ2-3; D call uncertain. Germline CDR1 SNHLY, CDR2 FYNNEI. The CDR3 consists of 13 residues. V lost 7 bases and J lost 2, with 10 bases in between. The DNA for the CDR3 is TGTGCCAGCAACGCACCATTCACAGATACGCAGTATTTT. It yields the protein CASNAPFTDTQYF.

The chain joins TRBV20-1 to TRBJ2-7; 9 bases agree with TRBD2. Trimming cost V 0 bases and J 4 bases; bases outside gene matches: 4. CDR1 and CDR2 (germline): DFQATT, SNEGSKA (reference sequence). The CDR3 runs to 14 residues. The CDR3 spells CSAREPSGTYEQYF. The CDR3 DNA sequence: TGCAGTGCTAGAGAACCTAGCGGGACTTACGAGCAGTACTTC.

This clonotype was counted at least ten times. This chain connects TRBV5-1 to TRBJ2-4; 10 bases align to TRBD2. The CDR3 is made up of 19 amino acids. The germline CDR1 and CDR2 sequences are SGHRS and YFSETQ. The junction had 9 bases not matched to a gene; V was cut back by 0 bases and J by 0 bases. CDR3 in DNA: TGCGCCAGCAGCTTGGAAATAGCGGGAGGAGACCTAGCCAAAAACATTCAGTACTTC. Amino acid sequence: CASSLEIAGGDLAKNIQYF. Drawing the rest from reference TRBV5-1 and TRBJ2-4, the complete variable domain is KAGVTQTPRYLIKTRGQQVTLSCSPISGHRSVSWYQQTPGQGLQFLFEYFSETQRNKGNFPGRFSGRQFSNSRSEMNVSTLELGDSALYLCASSLEIAGGDLAKNIQYFGAGTRLSVL.